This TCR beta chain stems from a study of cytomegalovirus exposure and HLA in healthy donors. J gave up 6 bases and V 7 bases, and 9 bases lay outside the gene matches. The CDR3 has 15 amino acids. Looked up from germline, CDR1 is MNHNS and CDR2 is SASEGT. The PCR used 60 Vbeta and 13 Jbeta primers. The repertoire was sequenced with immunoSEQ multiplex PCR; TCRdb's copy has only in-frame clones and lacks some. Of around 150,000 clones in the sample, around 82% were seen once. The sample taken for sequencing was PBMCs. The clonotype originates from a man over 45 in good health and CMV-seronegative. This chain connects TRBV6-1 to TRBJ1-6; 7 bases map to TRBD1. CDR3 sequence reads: CASTEGARGNSPLHF. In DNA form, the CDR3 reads TGTGCCAGCACGGAGGGGGCGCGGGGTAATTCACCCCTCCACTTT.